This is a list of T cell receptor beta chains from one sample in a study of human T cells and chemical hapten exposure. TCRdb reprocessed the 5' RACE reads with MiXCR, giving one entry per CDR3 protein. The sample yields 65,000 to 90,000 distinct CDR3 sequences, 15% to 20% seen once. Receptors originate from a female donor in good health. Both conserved end residues are part of each CDR3. Each record gives: D gene, V gene, J gene, clone size, CDR3 protein, CDR3 DNA. D genes are given only for firm matches. Part of the rows lack a size; the others show once, few, many or a class for expanded clones.

d_gene: .
v_gene: TRBV20-1
j_gene: TRBJ1-1
abundance: few
CDR3aa: CSANRRERPNTEAFF
CDR3nt: TGCAGTGCAAACCGGCGAGAGAGGCCGAACACTGAAGCTTTCTTT

d_gene: .
v_gene: TRBV2
j_gene: TRBJ2-2
abundance: .
CDR3aa: CASSEAAPNTGELFF
CDR3nt: TGTGCCAGCAGTGAAGCCGCACCTAACACCGGGGAGCTGTTTTTT

d_gene: .
v_gene: TRBV18
j_gene: TRBJ1-6
abundance: .
CDR3aa: CASSPGGLAPLHF
CDR3nt: TGTGCCAGCTCACCAGGGGGCTTAGCACCCCTCCACTTT

d_gene: TRBD1
v_gene: TRBV14
j_gene: TRBJ1-4
abundance: .
CDR3aa: CASSPRQGQEKLFF
CDR3nt: TGTGCCAGCAGCCCAAGACAGGGGCAAGAAAAACTGTTTTTT

d_gene: .
v_gene: TRBV7-2
j_gene: TRBJ2-7
abundance: few
CDR3aa: CASSLDGTSSYEQYF
CDR3nt: TGTGCCAGCAGCTTAGATGGGACCAGCTCCTACGAGCAGTACTTC

d_gene: .
v_gene: TRBV6-5
j_gene: TRBJ2-7
abundance: .
CDR3aa: CASSYDGTYYEQYF
CDR3nt: TGTGCCAGCAGTTACGACGGGACTTATTACGAGCAGTACTTC

d_gene: .
v_gene: TRBV5-1
j_gene: TRBJ1-2
abundance: .
CDR3aa: CASSLAPDFNYGYTF
CDR3nt: TGCGCCAGCAGCTTGGCCCCGGACTTTAACTATGGCTACACCTTC

d_gene: .
v_gene: TRBV5-1
j_gene: TRBJ1-3
abundance: many
CDR3aa: CASSPTFGSSGNTIYF
CDR3nt: TGCGCCAGCAGCCCGACGTTCGGCAGCTCTGGAAACACCATATATTTT

d_gene: TRBD2
v_gene: TRBV20-1
j_gene: TRBJ2-7
abundance: many
CDR3aa: CSARQGLAESYEQYF
CDR3nt: TGCAGTGCTAGACAGGGACTAGCGGAGTCCTACGAGCAGTACTTC

d_gene: .
v_gene: TRBV6-5
j_gene: TRBJ2-4
abundance: few
CDR3aa: CASSYSASPYIQYF
CDR3nt: TGTGCCAGCAGTTACTCAGCCAGTCCGTACATTCAGTACTTC

d_gene: .
v_gene: TRBV20-1
j_gene: TRBJ2-7
abundance: many
CDR3aa: CSARVGAYEQYF
CDR3nt: TGCAGTGCTAGAGTGGGGGCTTACGAGCAGTACTTC

d_gene: .
v_gene: TRBV29-1
j_gene: TRBJ2-2
abundance: few
CDR3aa: CSVDRESGELFF
CDR3nt: TGCAGCGTGGACCGGGAGTCCGGGGAGCTGTTTTTT

d_gene: .
v_gene: TRBV11-2
j_gene: TRBJ1-2
abundance: .
CDR3aa: CASSLAWTLGGQFYGYTF
CDR3nt: TGTGCCAGCAGCTTAGCTTGGACCCTAGGTGGACAGTTCTATGGCTACACCTTC

d_gene: TRBD1
v_gene: TRBV6-5
j_gene: TRBJ2-7
abundance: few
CDR3aa: CASSIGQVDVEYF
CDR3nt: TGTGCCAGCAGTATTGGACAGGTTGATGTGGAGTACTTC

d_gene: .
v_gene: TRBV20-1
j_gene: TRBJ1-4
abundance: .
CDR3aa: CSATQAMGEKLFF
CDR3nt: TGCAGTGCTACCCAGGCTATGGGCGAAAAACTGTTTTTT

d_gene: TRBD1
v_gene: TRBV7-8
j_gene: TRBJ2-5
abundance: .
CDR3aa: CASSPRDSTETQYF
CDR3nt: TGTGCCAGCAGCCCACGGGACAGTACGGAGACCCAGTACTTC

d_gene: .
v_gene: TRBV6-6
j_gene: TRBJ2-3
abundance: many
CDR3aa: CASSYSGSGRGTDTQYF
CDR3nt: TGTGCCAGCAGTTACAGCGGGTCCGGCAGGGGTACAGATACGCAGTATTTT

d_gene: .
v_gene: TRBV19
j_gene: TRBJ2-6
abundance: .
CDR3aa: CASSITRVANVLTF
CDR3nt: TGTGCCAGTAGTATCACCAGGGTAGCCAACGTCCTGACTTTC

d_gene: TRBD1
v_gene: TRBV5-1
j_gene: TRBJ1-1
abundance: .
CDR3aa: CASRGQEGMNTEAFF
CDR3nt: TGCGCCAGCAGGGGACAGGAAGGTATGAACACTGAAGCTTTCTTT

d_gene: .
v_gene: TRBV29-1
j_gene: TRBJ1-2
abundance: many
CDR3aa: CSVLLSVNYGYTF
CDR3nt: TGCAGCGTCCTTTTATCAGTAAACTATGGCTACACCTTC

d_gene: TRBD2
v_gene: TRBV28
j_gene: TRBJ2-3
abundance: few
CDR3aa: CASTPGGTSGSYSTDTQYF
CDR3nt: TGTGCCAGCACCCCGGGAGGGACTAGCGGGAGCTATAGCACAGATACGCAGTATTTT

d_gene: .
v_gene: TRBV5-5
j_gene: TRBJ2-3
abundance: few
CDR3aa: CASSLGASGLTDTQYF
CDR3nt: TGTGCCAGCAGCTTAGGGGCAAGCGGCCTCACAGATACGCAGTATTTT

d_gene: .
v_gene: TRBV20-1
j_gene: TRBJ2-7
abundance: .
CDR3aa: CSAGDSLTYEQYF
CDR3nt: TGCAGTGCTGGGGACTCGCTCACCTACGAGCAGTACTTC

d_gene: TRBD2
v_gene: TRBV6-6
j_gene: TRBJ2-5
abundance: .
CDR3aa: CASSRTSGSAGETQYF
CDR3nt: TGTGCCAGCAGTCGGACTAGCGGGAGTGCGGGAGAGACCCAGTACTTC

d_gene: .
v_gene: TRBV30
j_gene: TRBJ1-5
abundance: few
CDR3aa: CAWQGTIGNQPQHF
CDR3nt: TGTGCCTGGCAAGGGACGATTGGCAATCAGCCCCAGCATTTT

d_gene: .
v_gene: TRBV5-1
j_gene: TRBJ1-6
abundance: .
CDR3aa: CASSLDGDYNSPLHF
CDR3nt: TGCGCCAGCAGCTTGGACGGCGACTATAATTCACCCCTCCACTTT

d_gene: TRBD1
v_gene: TRBV29-1
j_gene: TRBJ1-1
abundance: few
CDR3aa: CSAKGNRGDLEAFF
CDR3nt: TGCAGCGCAAAGGGGAACAGGGGTGATTTGGAAGCTTTCTTT

d_gene: TRBD2
v_gene: TRBV28
j_gene: TRBJ2-3
abundance: few
CDR3aa: CASSLSGGRGSDTQYF
CDR3nt: TGTGCCAGCAGTTTATCTGGCGGGAGGGGTTCAGATACGCAGTATTTT

d_gene: .
v_gene: TRBV7-9
j_gene: TRBJ1-5
abundance: .
CDR3aa: CASSLEVSGGSNQPQHF
CDR3nt: TGTGCCAGCAGCTTAGAGGTTTCGGGGGGTAGCAATCAGCCCCAGCATTTT

d_gene: .
v_gene: TRBV7-9
j_gene: TRBJ1-3
abundance: few
CDR3aa: CASSPPSGNTIYF
CDR3nt: TGTGCCAGCAGCCCGCCCTCTGGAAACACCATATATTTT

d_gene: TRBD1
v_gene: TRBV5-1
j_gene: TRBJ2-5
abundance: .
CDR3aa: CASSWGTVQTQETQYF
CDR3nt: TGCGCCAGCAGCTGGGGGACAGTTCAAACCCAAGAGACCCAGTACTTC

d_gene: .
v_gene: TRBV2
j_gene: TRBJ2-1
abundance: few
CDR3aa: CASTGTLPFF
CDR3nt: TGTGCCAGCACCGGGACGCTGCCGTTCTTC

d_gene: TRBD1
v_gene: TRBV5-4
j_gene: TRBJ1-1
abundance: .
CDR3aa: CASSLKPQGAQNTEAFF
CDR3nt: TGTGCCAGCAGCTTGAAACCACAGGGGGCGCAGAACACTGAAGCTTTCTTT

d_gene: TRBD1
v_gene: TRBV5-1
j_gene: TRBJ2-2
abundance: .
CDR3aa: CASSLEDRVRSGELFF
CDR3nt: TGCGCCAGCAGCTTGGAGGACAGGGTCCGGTCCGGGGAGCTGTTTTTT

d_gene: TRBD1
v_gene: TRBV6-2/TRBV6-3
j_gene: TRBJ1-1
abundance: few
CDR3aa: CASSYWWTGLKYTEAFF
CDR3nt: TGTGCCAGCAGTTACTGGTGGACAGGGCTAAAGTACACTGAAGCTTTCTTT

d_gene: .
v_gene: TRBV28
j_gene: TRBJ1-2
abundance: .
CDR3aa: CASMRGTTNYGYTF
CDR3nt: TGTGCCAGCATGAGGGGGACGACTAACTATGGCTACACCTTC

d_gene: TRBD1
v_gene: TRBV29-1
j_gene: TRBJ2-7
abundance: .
CDR3aa: CSVGGDRGVYEQYF
CDR3nt: TGCAGCGTCGGGGGGGACAGGGGGGTATACGAGCAGTACTTC